The 3 T cell receptor beta chains listed next were all sequenced from one sample in a study of cytomegalovirus exposure and HLA in healthy donors. Primers included in the PCR were 60 Vbeta and 13 Jbeta primers. Using immunoSEQ multiplex PCR, the repertoire was profiled, and TCRdb retains in-frame clones only, with some absent. The sample yields roughly 67,000 clones, more than 70% seen once. Material: PBMCs. The receptors were gathered from a man in his forties or fifties in good health and CMV-seronegative.

About this clone itself: A junction boundary mismatches the germline segment, possibly from a read error. This sequence joins TRBV7-9 and TRBJ2-7, with 8 positions matching TRBD1. CDR1 is SEHNR and CDR2 is FQNEAQ in the germline V gene (reference sequence). The CDR3 spans 17 residues. The chain's CDR3 is CSSSLQGQADSSYEQYF. The CDR3 DNA is TGTTCCAGCAGCCTGCAGGGACAGGCCGATAGCTCCTACGAGCAGTACTTC.

This clone appeared once. The CDR3 region has the DNA TGCGCCAGCGGCAAAATGGCGGGATACAATGAGCAGTTCTTC. Amino acids: CASGKMAGYNEQFF. The V call is TRBV5-1, the J call TRBJ2-1, with D perhaps matching TRBD2 (6 bases). This CDR3 has 14 residues. Germline CDR1 reads SGHRS; CDR2 reads YFSETQ. Trimming took 7 bases from V and 4 from J, leaving 15 bases between them.

In the case of this clone: At one boundary the junction diverges from the germline segment, which might be a read error. The same CDR3 also results from other DNA sequences found in this sample. The V and J genes are TRBV11-2 and TRBJ2-7; 8 bases are shared with TRBD1. Looked up from germline, CDR1 is SGHAT and CDR2 is FQNNGV. This CDR3 is built from 15 residues. The CDR3: CASSEQRDRGYEQYF. The CDR3 DNA reads as TGCGCCAGCAGCGAACAGAGAGACAGGGGATACGAGCAGTACTTC. Supplemented by reference TRBV11-2 and TRBJ2-7, the full variable domain reads EAGVAQSPRYKIIEKRQSVAFWCNPISGHATLYWYQQILGQGPKLLIQFQNNGVVDDSQLPKDRFSAERLKGVDSTLKIQPAKLEDSAVYLCASSEQRDRGYEQYFGPGTRLTVT.